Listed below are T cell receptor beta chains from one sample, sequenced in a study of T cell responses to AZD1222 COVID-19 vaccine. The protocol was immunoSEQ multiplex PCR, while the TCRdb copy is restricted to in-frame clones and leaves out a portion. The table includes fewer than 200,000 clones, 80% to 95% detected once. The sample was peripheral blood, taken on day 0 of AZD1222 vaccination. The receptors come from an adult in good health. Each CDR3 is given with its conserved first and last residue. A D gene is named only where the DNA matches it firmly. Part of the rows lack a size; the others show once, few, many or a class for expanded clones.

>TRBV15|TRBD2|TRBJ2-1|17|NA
CATSREPGGASYNEQFF
TGTGCCACCAGCAGAGAACCCGGGGGGGCGTCCTACAATGAGCAGTTCTTC
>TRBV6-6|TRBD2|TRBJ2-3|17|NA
CASSRLGRVGGTDTQYF
TGTGCCAGCAGTCGACTGGGGCGGGTCGGGGGGACAGATACGCAGTATTTT
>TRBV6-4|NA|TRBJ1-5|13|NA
CASSDERGQPQHF
TGTGCCAGCAGTGACGAGCGTGGCCAGCCCCAGCATTTT
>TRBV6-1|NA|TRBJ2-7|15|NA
CASSERVIVVLQQYF
TGTGCCAGCAGTGAACGGGTGATTGTCGTACTCCAGCAGTACTTC
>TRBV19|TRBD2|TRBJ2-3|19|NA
CASSNGLAGLETLTDTQYF
TGTGCCAGTAGTAACGGACTAGCGGGGTTAGAGACCCTCACAGATACGCAGTATTTT
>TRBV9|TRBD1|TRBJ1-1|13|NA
CASSPTTGGEAFF
TGTGCCAGCAGCCCAACGACAGGGGGTGAAGCTTTCTTT
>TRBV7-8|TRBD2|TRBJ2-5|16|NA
CASSLALLAGEETQYF
TGTGCCAGCAGCTTAGCCTTACTAGCGGGGGAAGAGACCCAGTACTTC
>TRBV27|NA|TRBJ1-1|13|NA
CASSWGPNTEAFF
TGTGCCAGCAGTTGGGGCCCGAACACTGAAGCTTTCTTT
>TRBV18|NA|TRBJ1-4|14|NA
CASSPRATNEKLFF
TGTGCCAGCTCCCCTAGGGCAACTAATGAAAAACTGTTTTTT
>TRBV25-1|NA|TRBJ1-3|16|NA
CASSELAPSSGNTIYF
TGTGCCAGCAGTGAATTGGCCCCGAGCTCTGGAAACACCATATATTTT
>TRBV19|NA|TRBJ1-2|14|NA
CASSPPGGNYGYTF
TGTGCCAGTAGCCCACCTGGTGGTAACTATGGCTACACCTTC
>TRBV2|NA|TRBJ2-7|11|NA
CASSQEYEQYF
TGTGCCAGCTCTCAGGAATACGAGCAGTACTTC
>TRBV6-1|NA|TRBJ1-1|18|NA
CASSEREPRGAGGTEAFF
TGTGCCAGCAGTGAACGGGAACCAAGGGGCGCGGGCGGCACTGAAGCTTTCTTT
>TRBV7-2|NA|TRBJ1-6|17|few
CASSTRQRYSYNSPLHF
TGTGCCAGCAGCACCAGACAGCGGTACTCCTATAATTCACCCCTCCACTTT
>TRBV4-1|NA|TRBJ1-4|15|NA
CASSQDRTLGEKLFF
TGCGCCAGCAGCCAAGATCGAACACTCGGGGAAAAACTGTTTTTT
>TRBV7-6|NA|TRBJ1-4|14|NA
CASSIRGGGEKLFF
TGTGCCAGCAGCATCAGGGGAGGAGGCGAAAAACTGTTTTTT
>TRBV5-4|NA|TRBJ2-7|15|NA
CASSLVQGLSYEQYF
TGTGCCAGCAGCTTGGTACAGGGTTTATCCTACGAGCAGTACTTC
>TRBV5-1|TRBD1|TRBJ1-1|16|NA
CASSLLPGGENTEAFF
TGCGCCAGCAGCTTATTGCCAGGGGGTGAGAACACTGAAGCTTTCTTT
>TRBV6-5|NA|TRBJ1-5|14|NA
CASKGGASNQPQHF
TGTGCCAGCAAGGGAGGGGCGAGCAATCAGCCCCAGCATTTT
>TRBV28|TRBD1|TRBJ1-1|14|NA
CASSRQGVRTEAFF
TGTGCCAGCAGTCGTCAGGGGGTCCGCACTGAAGCTTTCTTT
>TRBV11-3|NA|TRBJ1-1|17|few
CASSLAPLRGPNTEAFF
TGTGCCAGCAGCTTAGCCCCCCTGCGGGGACCGAACACTGAAGCTTTCTTT
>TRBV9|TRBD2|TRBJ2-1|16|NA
CASSPPSGSSYNEQFF
TGTGCCAGCAGCCCTCCCAGCGGGAGCTCCTACAATGAGCAGTTCTTC
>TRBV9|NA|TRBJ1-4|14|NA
CASSVTATNEKLFF
TGTGCCAGCAGCGTAACAGCAACTAATGAAAAACTGTTTTTT
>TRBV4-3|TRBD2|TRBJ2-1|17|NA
CASSPLSLAGSYNEQFF
TGCGCCAGCAGCCCCTTGTCGCTAGCGGGGTCCTACAATGAGCAGTTCTTC
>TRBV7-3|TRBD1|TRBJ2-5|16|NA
CASSLGGTGGPETQYF
TGTGCCAGCAGCTTAGGTGGGACAGGGGGTCCCGAGACCCAGTACTTC
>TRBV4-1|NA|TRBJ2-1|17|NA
CASSQVGLLSSYNEQFF
TGCGCCAGCAGCCAAGTTGGACTCTTGAGCTCCTACAATGAGCAGTTCTTC
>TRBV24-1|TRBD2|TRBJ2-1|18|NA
CATSDGTSGGARLNEQFF
TGTGCCACCAGTGATGGGACTAGCGGGGGGGCCAGGCTTAATGAGCAGTTCTTC
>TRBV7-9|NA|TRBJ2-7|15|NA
CASSFQRASSYEQYF
TGTGCCAGCAGCTTTCAGAGAGCTAGCTCCTACGAGCAGTACTTC
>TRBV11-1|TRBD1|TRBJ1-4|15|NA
CASSLAGTANEKLFF
TGTGCCAGCAGCTTAGCGGGGACAGCAAATGAAAAACTGTTTTTT
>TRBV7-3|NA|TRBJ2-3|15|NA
CASSLTSSQADTQYF
TGTGCCAGCAGCCTCACTAGCTCCCAGGCTGATACGCAGTATTTT
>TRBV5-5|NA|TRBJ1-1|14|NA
CASSWGYKGTEAFF
TGTGCCAGCAGCTGGGGCTATAAGGGCACTGAAGCTTTCTTT
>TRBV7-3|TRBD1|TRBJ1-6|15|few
CASSSLGQGGSPLHF
TGTGCCAGCAGCTCCCTCGGACAGGGGGGTTCACCCCTCCACTTT
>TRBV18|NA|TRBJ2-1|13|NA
CASSPAVGNEQFF
TGTGCCAGCTCACCCGCAGTGGGCAATGAGCAGTTCTTC
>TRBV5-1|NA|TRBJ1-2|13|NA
CASSLQGFNGYTF
TGCGCCAGCAGCTTACAGGGATTTAATGGCTACACCTTC
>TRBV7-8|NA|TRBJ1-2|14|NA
CATSLGGLTYGYTF
TGTGCAACCAGCTTAGGAGGGCTAACCTATGGCTACACCTTC
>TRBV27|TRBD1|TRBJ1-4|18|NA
CASSTAGQGLATNEKLFF
TGTGCCAGCAGTACCGCGGGACAGGGGCTTGCCACTAATGAAAAACTGTTTTTT
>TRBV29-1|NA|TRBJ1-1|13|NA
CSVARVLNTEAFF
TGCAGCGTGGCTCGTGTCCTGAACACTGAAGCTTTCTTT
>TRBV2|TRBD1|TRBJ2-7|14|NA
CATKTGNVGYEQYF
TGTGCCACCAAGACAGGGAATGTTGGCTACGAGCAGTACTTC
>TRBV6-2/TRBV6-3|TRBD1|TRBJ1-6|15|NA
CASSYWGQGDSPLHF
TGTGCCAGCAGTTACTGGGGACAGGGGGATTCACCCCTCCACTTT
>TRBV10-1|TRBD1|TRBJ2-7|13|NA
CASSDGQGYEQYF
TGCGCCAGCAGTGACGGACAGGGCTACGAGCAGTACTTC
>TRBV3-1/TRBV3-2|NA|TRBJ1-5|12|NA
CASSQGPGPPHF
TGTGCCAGCAGCCAAGGGCCAGGGCCCCCGCATTTT
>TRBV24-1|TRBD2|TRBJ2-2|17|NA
CATSDRERGHNTGELFF
TGTGCCACCAGTGATCGCGAGCGGGGGCATAACACCGGGGAGCTGTTTTTT
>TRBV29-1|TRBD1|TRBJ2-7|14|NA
CSVGGQGLSYEQYF
TGCAGCGTTGGGGGACAGGGACTGTCCTACGAGCAGTACTTC
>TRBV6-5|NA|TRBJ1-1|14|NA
CASSYSTTATEAFF
TGTGCCAGCAGTTACTCGACCACGGCCACTGAAGCTTTCTTT
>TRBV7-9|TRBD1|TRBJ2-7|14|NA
CASRADRGPYEQYF
TGTGCCAGCAGGGCCGACAGGGGACCCTACGAGCAGTACTTC
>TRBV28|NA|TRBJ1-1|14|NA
CASRRTDMNTEAFF
TGTGCCAGCAGAAGGACAGACATGAACACTGAAGCTTTCTTT
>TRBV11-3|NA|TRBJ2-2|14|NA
CASSLQANTGELFF
TGTGCCAGCAGCTTGCAAGCGAACACCGGGGAGCTGTTTTTT
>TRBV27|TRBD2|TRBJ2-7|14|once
CASSLGTTGAEQYF
TGTGCCAGCAGTTTGGGGACTACAGGAGCCGAGCAGTACTTC
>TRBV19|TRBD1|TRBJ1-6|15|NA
CASSIQQGDGSPLHF
TGTGCCAGTAGTATACAACAGGGGGACGGGTCACCCCTCCACTTT
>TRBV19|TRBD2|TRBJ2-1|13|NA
CARSGGTYNEQFF
TGTGCCAGAAGCGGGGGTACCTACAATGAGCAGTTCTTC
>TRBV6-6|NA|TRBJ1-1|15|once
CASSYTEGVNPEAFF
TGTGCCAGCAGTTACACCGAGGGGGTTAACCCTGAAGCTTTCTTT
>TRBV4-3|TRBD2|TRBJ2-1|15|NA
CASSQDGGAYNEQFF
TGCGCCAGCAGCCAAGATGGGGGGGCCTACAATGAGCAGTTCTTC
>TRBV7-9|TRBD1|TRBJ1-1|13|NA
CASSRTGNTEAFF
TGTGCCAGCAGCCGGACAGGGAACACTGAAGCTTTCTTT
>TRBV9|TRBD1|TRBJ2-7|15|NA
CASSVAGRGHDEQYF
TGTGCCAGCAGCGTAGCCGGCAGGGGGCACGACGAGCAGTACTTC
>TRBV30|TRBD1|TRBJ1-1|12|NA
CAWGTGGTEAFF
TGTGCCTGGGGGACAGGGGGCACTGAAGCTTTCTTT
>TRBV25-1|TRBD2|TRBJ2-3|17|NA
CASSESGLAGVGDTQYF
TGTGCCAGCAGTGAATCGGGACTAGCGGGGGTCGGGGATACGCAGTATTTT
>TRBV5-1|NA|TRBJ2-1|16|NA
CASSLLRRGPYNEQFF
TGCGCCAGCAGCCTCCTTAGGAGGGGGCCCTACAATGAGCAGTTCTTC
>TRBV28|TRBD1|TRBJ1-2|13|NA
CASRPPTGNGYTF
TGTGCCAGCAGGCCACCGACAGGGAATGGCTACACCTTC
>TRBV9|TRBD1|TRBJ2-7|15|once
CASTIGTGDMGEQYF
TGTGCCAGCACCATAGGGACAGGGGATATGGGCGAGCAGTACTTC